The clone carrying this T cell receptor (beta chain) was counted at least ten times. What it recognizes is unknown. Unique molecular identifiers featured in how the TCRbeta library was prepared. One entry per CDR3 protein, called by TCRdb with MiXCR from the PCR reads. The sample carries some 840,000 distinct CDR3 sequences, approximately 15% recorded once. Per germline, CDR1 MGHRA and CDR2 YSYEKL. The V end was cut by 2 bases, the J end by 4 bases, with 9 bases between. The CDR3 extends over 14 amino acids. This specimen belongs to a study of T-cell reconstitution after alpha-beta-depleted transplantation in children. Overall study results and limits: Day-60 TCRbeta diversity that was high in some patients was derived from surviving recipient T cells and thymic progenitors. The authors attributed T-cell counts and diversity one year after transplant mostly to newly produced T cells.

This TCR was sampled from a male patient younger than 18 who had a stem cell transplant for acute lymphoblastic leukemia, so the T cells may come from the graft donor. The chain carries TRBV4-1 and TRBJ2-1; tentative D call: TRBD2 (5 bases). Source: PBMCs, mostly from graft donor cells, taken 360 days after TCRalphabeta/CD19-depleted stem cell transplant. This CDR3 is CASSQPSGYNEQFF. CDR3 nucleotide sequence: TGCGCCAGCAGCCAACCCAGCGGTTACAATGAGCAGTTCTTC.